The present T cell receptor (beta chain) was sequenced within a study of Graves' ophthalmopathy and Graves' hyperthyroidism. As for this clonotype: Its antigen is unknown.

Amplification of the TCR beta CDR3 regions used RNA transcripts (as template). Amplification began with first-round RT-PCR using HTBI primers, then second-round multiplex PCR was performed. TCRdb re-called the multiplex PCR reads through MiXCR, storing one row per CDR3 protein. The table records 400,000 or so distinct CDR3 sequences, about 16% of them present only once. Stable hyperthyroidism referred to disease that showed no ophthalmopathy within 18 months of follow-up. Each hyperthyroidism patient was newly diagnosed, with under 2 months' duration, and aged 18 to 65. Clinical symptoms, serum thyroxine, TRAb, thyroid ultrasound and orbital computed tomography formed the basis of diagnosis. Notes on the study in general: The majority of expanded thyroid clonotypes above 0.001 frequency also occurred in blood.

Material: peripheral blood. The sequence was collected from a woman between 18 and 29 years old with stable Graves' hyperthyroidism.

The CDR3 coding sequence is TGCGCCAGCAGCTTGGAAGTTCGGGACTATGGCTACACCTTC. This gives the protein CASSLEVRDYGYTF. The chain combines TRBV5-1 with TRBJ1-2; D is unresolved. This CDR3 is 14 amino acids long. Deletions cut 0 bases from V and 3 bases from J, with 9 bases between. Germline loops: CDR1 SGHRS, CDR2 YFSETQ.